This T cell receptor beta chain was identified in a study of cytomegalovirus exposure and HLA in healthy donors. Concerning this clone itself: Other DNA variants within this sample encode the same CDR3.

Only in-frame clones appear in the TCRdb table, and some are missing; sequencing was by immunoSEQ multiplex PCR. The sample includes about 140,000 clones, approximately 87% of them seen just once. The CDR3 length is 14 residues. Between the trimmed V and J ends, which lost 0 bases and 0 bases, there was a span of 5 bases. Germline V lookup: CDR1 SGHRS, CDR2 YFSETQ. This clonotype originated in a man between 18 and 29 years old in good health and CMV-seronegative. The sample consisted of PBMCs. The chain couples TRBV5-1 to TRBJ2-3; D gene unclear. CDR3 in DNA: TGCGCCAGCAGCTTGGGCCAGAGCACAGATACGCAGTATTTT. Its translation is CASSLGQSTDTQYF.